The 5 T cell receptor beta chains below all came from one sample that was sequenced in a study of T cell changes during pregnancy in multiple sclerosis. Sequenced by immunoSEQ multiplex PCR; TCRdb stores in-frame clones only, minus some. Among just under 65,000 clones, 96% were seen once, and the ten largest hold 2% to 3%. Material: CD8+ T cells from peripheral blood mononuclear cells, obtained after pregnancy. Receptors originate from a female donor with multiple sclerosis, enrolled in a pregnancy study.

CDR3: CAWSVGTGDEQYF. CDR3 in DNA: TGTGCCTGGAGTGTAGGGACAGGGGACGAGCAGTACTTC. The chain carries TRBV30 and TRBJ2-7, with 10 bases aligning to TRBD1. After removal of 0 bases from V and 5 bases from J, the junction contained 1 base not matched to a gene. This CDR3 is built from 13 residues. CDR1 and CDR2 from the germline V gene are GTSNPN and SVGIG (reference sequence).

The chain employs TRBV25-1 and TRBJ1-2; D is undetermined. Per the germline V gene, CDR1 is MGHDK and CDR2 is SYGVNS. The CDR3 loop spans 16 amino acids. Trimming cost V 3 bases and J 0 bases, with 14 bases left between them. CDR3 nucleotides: TGTGCCAGCAGTGACCCTTCGACATTAGCTAACTATGGCTACACCTTC. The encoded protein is CASSDPSTLANYGYTF.

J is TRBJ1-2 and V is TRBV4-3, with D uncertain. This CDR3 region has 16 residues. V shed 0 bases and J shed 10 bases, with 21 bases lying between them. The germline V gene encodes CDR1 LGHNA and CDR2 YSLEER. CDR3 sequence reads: CASSQDASFGLTLYTF. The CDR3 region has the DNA TGCGCCAGCAGCCAAGATGCTTCATTTGGACTGACGCTCTACACCTTC.

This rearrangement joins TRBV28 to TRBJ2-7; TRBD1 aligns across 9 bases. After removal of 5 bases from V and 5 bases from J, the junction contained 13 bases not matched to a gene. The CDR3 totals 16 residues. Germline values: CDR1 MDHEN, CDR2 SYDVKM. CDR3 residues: CASSHQIQGARHEQYF. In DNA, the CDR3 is TGTGCCAGCAGTCACCAAATACAGGGGGCGAGGCACGAGCAGTACTTC.

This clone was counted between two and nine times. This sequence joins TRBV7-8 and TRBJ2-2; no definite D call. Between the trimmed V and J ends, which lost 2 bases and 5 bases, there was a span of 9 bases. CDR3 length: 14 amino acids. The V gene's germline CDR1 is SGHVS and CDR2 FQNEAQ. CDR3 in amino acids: CASSLNPSTGELFF. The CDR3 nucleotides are TGTGCCAGCAGCTTAAACCCGAGTACCGGGGAGCTGTTTTTT.